Sequencing of this T cell receptor beta chain was carried out in a study of blood T cell repertoires in COVID-19. For the study at large: Researchers got acute and convalescent COVID-19 samples from the United States, Italy and Spain.

Trimming left V 5 bases short and J 6 bases short, with 15 bases between. This CDR3 region has 14 residues. Germline V CDR1 and CDR2: SEHNR, FQNEAQ (reference sequence). This clone was observed once. Data came from immunoSEQ multiplex PCR; TCRdb stores just in-frame clones and leaves some out. The sample has 150,000 to 200,000 clones, less than 90% seen once. The gene calls are TRBV7-9 and TRBJ2-3; D might be TRBD2 (5 bases). The sequenced sample was PBMCs or T cells enriched from blood (not recorded which). The TCR was taken from a woman in her twenties or thirties who had been exposed to COVID-19. In DNA form, the CDR3 reads TGTGCCAGCAGCGCTTACGAGGGCGAGGATACGCAGTATTTT. Its translation is CASSAYEGEDTQYF.